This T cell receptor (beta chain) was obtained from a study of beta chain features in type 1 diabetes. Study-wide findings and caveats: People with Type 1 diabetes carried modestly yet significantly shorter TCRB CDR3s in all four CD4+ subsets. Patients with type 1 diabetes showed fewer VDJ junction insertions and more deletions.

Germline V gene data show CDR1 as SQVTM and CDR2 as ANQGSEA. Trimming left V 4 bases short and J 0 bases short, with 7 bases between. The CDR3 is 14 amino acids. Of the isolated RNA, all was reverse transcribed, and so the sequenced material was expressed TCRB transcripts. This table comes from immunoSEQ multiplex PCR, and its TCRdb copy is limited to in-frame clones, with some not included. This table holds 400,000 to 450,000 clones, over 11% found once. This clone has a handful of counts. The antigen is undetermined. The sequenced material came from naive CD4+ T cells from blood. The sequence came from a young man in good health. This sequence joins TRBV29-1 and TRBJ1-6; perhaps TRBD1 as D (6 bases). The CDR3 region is CSVADSSYNSPLHF. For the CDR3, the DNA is TGCAGCGTTGCGGACAGCTCCTATAATTCACCCCTCCACTTT.